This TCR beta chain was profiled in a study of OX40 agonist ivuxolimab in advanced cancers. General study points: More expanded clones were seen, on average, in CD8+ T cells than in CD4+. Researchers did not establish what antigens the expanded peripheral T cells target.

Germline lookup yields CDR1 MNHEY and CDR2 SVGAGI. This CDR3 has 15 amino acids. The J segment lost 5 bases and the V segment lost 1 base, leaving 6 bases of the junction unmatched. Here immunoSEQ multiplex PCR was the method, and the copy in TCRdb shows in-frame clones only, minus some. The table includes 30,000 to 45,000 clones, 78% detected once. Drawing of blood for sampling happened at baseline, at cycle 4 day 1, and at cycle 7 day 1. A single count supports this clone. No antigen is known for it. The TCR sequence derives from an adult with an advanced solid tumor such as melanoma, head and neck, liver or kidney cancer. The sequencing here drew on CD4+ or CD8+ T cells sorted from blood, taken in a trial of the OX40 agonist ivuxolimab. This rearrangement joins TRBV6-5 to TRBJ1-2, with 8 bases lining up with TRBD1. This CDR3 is CASSYFDRGYYGYTF. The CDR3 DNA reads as TGTGCCAGCAGTTACTTCGACAGGGGTTATTATGGCTACACCTTC.